The 24 T cell receptor beta chains presented below share a single source sample, sequenced in a study of blood T cell repertoires in COVID-19. Measured with immunoSEQ multiplex PCR; TCRdb has only the in-frame clones, and not every one. The sample yields some 240,000 clones, roughly 80% seen once. The sequenced material came from PBMCs or T cells enriched from blood (not recorded which). These receptors were collected from a young man with acute COVID-19.

The J gene is TRBJ1-4, the V gene TRBV7-2; TRBD1 agrees at 7 bases. The CDR3 contains 15 residues. The germline V gene encodes CDR1 SGHTA and CDR2 FQGNSA. J was trimmed by 6 bases and V by 5 bases; bases with no gene match: 9. CDR3 coding DNA: TGTGCCAGCAGCCCGACAGGGTCTAGGGATGAAAAACTGTTTTTT. As protein: CASSPTGSRDEKLFF.

The chain employs TRBV29-1 and TRBJ2-2, with TRBD1 as a possible D gene (6 bases). The CDR3 is made up of 13 amino acids. Trimming left V 6 bases short and J 6 bases short, with 14 bases between. Per germline, CDR1 SQVTM and CDR2 ANQGSEA. DNA for the CDR3: TGCAGCGTGAGGGACACTGTCGCCGGGGAGCTGTTTTTT. Amino acids: CSVRDTVAGELFF.

The V and J genes are TRBV6-6 and TRBJ1-6; D remains ambiguous. This CDR3 spans 13 amino acids. Germline CDR1 and CDR2: MNHNY and SVGAGI (reference sequence). V was clipped by 6 bases and J by 7 bases, with 10 bases between them. This CDR3 reads CASRIAGNSPLHF. CDR3 DNA: TGTGCCAGCAGAATAGCGGGGAATTCACCCCTCCACTTT.

This rearrangement joins TRBV19 to TRBJ1-1, with TRBD1 identical over 9 bases. V lost 5 bases to trimming and J lost 4 bases; unmatched junction nucleotides: 8. The CDR3 is 15 amino acids. Germline CDR1 LNHDA, CDR2 SQIVND (reference sequence). The CDR3 nucleotides are TGTGCCAGTAGTCCCGGGACAGGGCGGGTCACTGAAGCTTTCTTT. Translation gives CASSPGTGRVTEAFF.

This sequence joins TRBV10-2 and TRBJ2-5, with a tentative D call TRBD2 (6 bases). The V end was cut by 3 bases, the J end by 7 bases, with 15 bases between. Germline V CDR1 and CDR2: WSHSY, SAAADI. The CDR3 loop spans 14 amino acids. CDR3 bases: TGCGCCAGCAGTGAACCCTGGGACTCGGGGACCCAGTACTTC. Amino acid sequence: CASSEPWDSGTQYF.

The chain couples TRBV5-4 to TRBJ2-2, with 11 positions matching TRBD2. Germline CDR1 and CDR2: SGHNT and YYREEE (reference sequence). V shed 5 bases and J 8 bases; nucleotides not matched to a gene: 14. The CDR3 runs 17 residues. CDR3 nucleotide sequence: TGTGCCAGCAGTTTTGCGGGACTAGCGGACCCAAGGGGGGAGCTGTTTTTT. Its protein product is CASSFAGLADPRGELFF.

The chain joins TRBV9 to TRBJ1-6; D is unclear. Between the trimmed V and J ends, which lost 4 bases and 10 bases, there was a span of 12 bases. CDR3 length equals 13 residues. Germline CDR1 and CDR2: SGDLS and YYNGEE. In DNA form, the CDR3 reads TGTGCCAGCAGCCCCTATACTCTGTCACCCCTCCACTTT. This translates into CASSPYTLSPLHF.

The chain couples TRBV4-3 to TRBJ2-2; the D gene is possibly TRBD2 (6 bases). V was trimmed by 4 bases and J by 7 bases, leaving 13 bases between them. CDR1 LGHNA and CDR2 YSLEER come from the germline V gene. The CDR3 loop spans 14 amino acids. CDR3 amino acids: CASSPGSIVGELFF. The CDR3 nucleotides are TGCGCCAGCAGCCCCGGGAGTATTGTCGGGGAGCTGTTTTTT.

The chain uses TRBV7-9 and TRBJ1-1; D gene uncertain. V was shortened by 2 bases and J by 5 bases, with 12 bases between the two germline ends. The CDR3 loop spans 14 amino acids. Germline CDR1 is SEHNR and CDR2 is FQNEAQ (reference sequence). This chain's CDR3 is CASSLHSEGTEAFF. Here the CDR3 DNA reads TGTGCCAGCAGCTTACACAGTGAAGGTACTGAAGCTTTCTTT.

The J gene is TRBJ1-2, the V gene TRBV29-1; 9 nucleotides line up with TRBD1. V lost 7 bases and J lost 7; bases outside the gene matches: 4. Looked up from germline, CDR1 is SQVTM and CDR2 is ANQGSEA. The CDR3 sequence is 11 residues long. The CDR3 protein is CSGGTGLGYTF. The CDR3 DNA reads TGCAGCGGGGGGACAGGGCTTGGCTACACCTTC.

The chain uses TRBV28 and TRBJ2-7; D is undetermined. Germline CDR1 reads MDHEN; CDR2 reads SYDVKM. The CDR3 length is 15 residues. V was shortened by 4 bases and J by 2 bases, with 15 bases between the two germline ends. The CDR3 nucleotides are TGTGCCAGCAGTTCGGTCTCCCCTGGGCCCTACGAGCAGTACGTC. This encodes CASSSVSPGPYEQYV.

This clone was observed a single time. The rearrangement joins TRBV6-5 to TRBJ2-4; TRBD1 is a possible D gene (5 bases). Germline V gene lookup returns CDR1 MNHEY and CDR2 SVGAGI. The CDR3 is made up of 15 amino acids. V lost 5 bases, J lost 7 bases, and 18 bases lay in between. DNA for the CDR3: TGTGCCAGCAGTATCGATCCAGGGCAAAGGAACATTCAGTACTTC. This gives the protein CASSIDPGQRNIQYF.

The chain combines TRBV5-6 with TRBJ2-7; D call uncertain. The length of the CDR3 is 13 residues. CDR1 and CDR2 (germline): SGHDT, YYEEEE. Trimming removed 5 bases from V and 0 bases from J, with 9 bases in between. The CDR3 protein is CASSLSSSYEQYV. In DNA form, the CDR3 reads TGTGCCAGCAGTCTCTCTAGCTCCTACGAGCAGTACGTC.

This clone turned up a few times. The chain joins TRBV7-6 to TRBJ1-2; a possible D gene is TRBD1 (5 bases). The CDR3 extends over 13 amino acids. V lost 5 bases, J lost 2 bases, and 9 bases lay in between. In germline, CDR1 is SGHVS, CDR2 FNYEAQ. The CDR3 DNA sequence: TGTGCCAGCAGCCCGACAGAAAACTATGGCTACACCTTC. This translates into CASSPTENYGYTF.

The V and J genes are TRBV19 and TRBJ2-3; unclear D gene. The CDR3 spans 12 residues. V lost 3 bases and J 6 bases, leaving 7 bases between the germline ends. The V gene's germline CDR1 is LNHDA and CDR2 SQIVND (reference sequence). CDR3 amino acids: CASSMHGDTQYF. CDR3 DNA sequence: TGTGCCAGTAGTATGCACGGGGATACGCAGTATTTT.

Comment on this clone: Other DNA sequences in this sample translate to the same CDR3. This chain connects TRBV12-3 or TRBV12-4 to TRBJ1-2; maybe TRBD1 (5 bases). V shed 3 bases and J shed 4 bases, with 9 bases lying between them. The length of the CDR3 is 13 residues. CDR3: CASSLAGLYGYTF. The CDR3, as DNA: TGTGCCAGCAGTTTGGCAGGGCTCTATGGCTACACCTTC.

The chain uses TRBV6-5 and TRBJ1-1; D remains ambiguous. Germline V lookup: CDR1 MNHEY, CDR2 SVGAGI. Trimming cost V 2 bases and J 11 bases, with 9 bases left between them. CDR3 length equals 11 residues. The CDR3 sequence: CASSYMAGAFF. CDR3 DNA: TGTGCCAGCAGTTACATGGCGGGGGCTTTCTTT.

The J gene is TRBJ2-1, the V gene TRBV7-6; 9 bases line up with TRBD2. The CDR3 sequence is 15 residues long. With V trimmed by 5 bases and J by 4 bases, 6 bases remained unmatched. Germline V gene lookup returns CDR1 SGHVS and CDR2 FNYEAQ. Written as DNA, the CDR3 is TGTGCCAGCAGCCGAGCGGGGGGCATGTACAATGAGCAGTTCTTC. Its protein product is CASSRAGGMYNEQFF.

This chain's CDR3 is CASSVAQVGEAEAFF. The CDR3 bases are TGTGCCAGCAGCGTCGCACAGGTGGGTGAGGCTGAAGCTTTCTTT. J is TRBJ1-1 and V is TRBV9; TRBD1 might be the D (5 bases). The V and J ends lost 2 bases and 6 bases respectively, with 17 bases between them. The CDR3 length is 15 residues. CDR1 and CDR2 (germline): SGDLS, YYNGEE.

The chain recombines TRBV6-5 with TRBJ2-3; 9 positions match TRBD2. The V gene's germline CDR1 is MNHEY and CDR2 SVGAGI. V dropped 6 bases and J dropped 4; count of bases not matched to a gene: 5. The CDR3 sequence is 14 residues long. The CDR3 spells CASRISGRPDTQYF. In DNA form, the CDR3 reads TGTGCCAGCAGAATCAGCGGGAGGCCAGATACGCAGTATTTT.

The chain combines TRBV6-2 or TRBV6-3 with TRBJ1-1; 7 nucleotides line up with TRBD1. CDR3 length: 14 amino acids. Germline V gives CDR1 MNHEY, CDR2 SVGEGT. V lost 3 bases and J lost 6; bases outside the gene matches: 7. CDR3 DNA sequence: TGTGCCAGCAGTTATTATACAGGGGTAGCTGAAGCTTTCTTT. Translating gives CASSYYTGVAEAFF.

V is TRBV4-3 and J is TRBJ1-1; D is uncertain. Germline lookup yields CDR1 LGHNA and CDR2 YSLEER. The CDR3 contains 14 residues. V lost 0 bases and J 6 bases, leaving 11 bases between the germline ends. CDR3 nucleotide sequence: TGCGCCAGCAGCCAAGAAGCCGGGGTCTCTGAAGCTTTCTTT. As protein: CASSQEAGVSEAFF.

The chain employs TRBV10-2 and TRBJ1-2; D is possibly TRBD1 (6 bases). The germline gives CDR1 WSHSY, CDR2 SAAADI. V lost 7 bases to trimming and J lost 4 bases, with 13 bases between them. The CDR3 totals 13 residues. The DNA of the CDR3 is TGCGCCAGCAAAGGGGGGGTCCTCTATGGCTACACCTTC. Protein product: CASKGGVLYGYTF.

The rearrangement uses TRBV6-5 and TRBJ2-7; TRBD1 matches at 7 bases. Per the germline V gene, CDR1 is MNHEY and CDR2 is SVGAGI. The J segment lost 0 bases and the V segment lost 8 bases, leaving 7 bases of the junction unmatched. CDR3 length equals 14 residues. In DNA, the CDR3 is TGTGCCAGCTGTTGGGACAGTAGCTCCTACGAGCAGTACGTC. Protein product: CASCWDSSSYEQYV.